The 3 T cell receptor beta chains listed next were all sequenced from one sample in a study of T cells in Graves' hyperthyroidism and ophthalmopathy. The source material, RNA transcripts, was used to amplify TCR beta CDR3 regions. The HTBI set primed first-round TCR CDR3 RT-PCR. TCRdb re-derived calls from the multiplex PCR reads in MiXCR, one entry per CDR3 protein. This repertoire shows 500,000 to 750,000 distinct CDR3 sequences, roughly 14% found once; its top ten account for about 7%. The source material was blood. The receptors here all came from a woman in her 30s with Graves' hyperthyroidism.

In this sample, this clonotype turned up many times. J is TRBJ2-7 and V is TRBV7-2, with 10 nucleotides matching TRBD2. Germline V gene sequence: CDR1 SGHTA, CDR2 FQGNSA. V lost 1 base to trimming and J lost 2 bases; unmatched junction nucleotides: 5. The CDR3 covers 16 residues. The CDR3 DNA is TGTGCCAGCAGCTTAGAGGCTAGCGGGGGCCCCTACGAGCAGTACTTC. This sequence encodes CASSLEASGGPYEQYF.

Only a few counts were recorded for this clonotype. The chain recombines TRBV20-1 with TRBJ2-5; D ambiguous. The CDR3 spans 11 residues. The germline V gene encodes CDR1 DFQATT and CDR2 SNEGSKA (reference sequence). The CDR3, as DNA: TGCATGGGGTTCTGGAAAGAGACCCAGTACTTC. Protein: CMGFWKETQYF.

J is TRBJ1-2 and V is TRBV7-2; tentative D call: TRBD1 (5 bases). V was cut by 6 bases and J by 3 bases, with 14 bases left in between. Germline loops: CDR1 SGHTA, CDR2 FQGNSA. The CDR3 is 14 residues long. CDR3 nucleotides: TGTGCCAGCAGTCAACGGGGGATTCACTATGGCTACACCTTC. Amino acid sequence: CASSQRGIHYGYTF. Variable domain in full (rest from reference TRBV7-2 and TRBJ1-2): GAGVSQSPSNKVTEKGKDVELRCDPISGHTALYWYRQSLGQGLEFLIYFQGNSAPDKSGLPSDRFSAERTGGSVSTLTIQRTQQEDSAVYLCASSQRGIHYGYTFGSGTRLTVV.